This is a list of T cell receptor beta chains from one sample in a study of shared clonotypes between healthy human individuals. TCRdb's copy holds only in-frame clones and misses some; the assay was immunoSEQ multiplex PCR. Among 1,400,000 or so clones listed, approximately 98.5% were seen once. The sequencing input was naive CD4+ T cells sorted from blood. Receptors originate from a man aged 30 to 45 in good health. The CDR3 runs from the conserved cysteine through the conserved F or W.

CASSFRVRTDTQYF	TRBV28	TRBJ2-3
CSARLSGSQYF	TRBV20-1	TRBJ2-7
CASSLVVNGYTF	TRBV7-9	TRBJ1-2
CASSPSRTDYGYTF	TRBV18	TRBJ1-2
CASSSQSTSGRETQYF	TRBV5-4	TRBJ2-5
CSVGQGMGQETQYF	TRBV29-1	TRBJ2-5
CASSLEGLAEAFF	TRBV5-1	TRBJ1-1
CASSPANLQGGIGYTF	TRBV18	TRBJ1-2
CASSTRDRHTEAFF	TRBV27	TRBJ1-1
CASSIDRLAGVYEQYF	TRBV19	TRBJ2-7
CASSRGGGGNTGELFF	TRBV5-4	TRBJ2-2
CASSSPGTGAMGEQYF	TRBV5-1	TRBJ2-7
CASSAWGSNEKLFF	TRBV7-2	TRBJ1-4
CASSLARPRSSGNTIYF	TRBV7-9	TRBJ1-3
CASSLVGRGAGELFF	TRBV7-2	TRBJ2-2
CASSALTSGREYEQYF	TRBV7-8	TRBJ2-7
CASSGGETQYF	TRBV25-1	TRBJ2-5
CASSTYSAETQYF	TRBV5-4	TRBJ2-5
CASSQGGGSWTQYF	TRBV4-1	TRBJ2-5
CASSKRTGGTYEQYF	TRBV5-5	TRBJ2-7
CASSQELARETQYF	TRBV4-3	TRBJ2-5
CTSSQDLWEGIINRTEAFF	TRBV1	TRBJ1-1
CAIGKVAGDYGETQYF	TRBV10-3	TRBJ2-5
CASSPRWVGEQFF	TRBV13	TRBJ2-1
CAWITAGAQNEQFF	TRBV30	TRBJ2-1
CASSSLEREQFF	TRBV7-6	TRBJ2-1
CASSLRGNDRNTIYF	TRBV5-1	TRBJ1-3
CASSPPAGIGTDTQYF	TRBV4-2	TRBJ2-3
CASSLYMGDSYEQYF	TRBV7-9	TRBJ2-7
CASILIQETQYF	TRBV27	TRBJ2-5
CASSLLGLKSVIDTQYF	TRBV5-5	TRBJ2-3
CASSLVSSYEQYF	TRBV7-9	TRBJ2-7
CASRVGLLPHEF	TRBV10-2	TRBJ2-7
CASSQIVPQTYSNQPQHF	TRBV7-8	TRBJ1-5
CSLQGANEKLFF	TRBV29-1	TRBJ1-4
CASSLRHTFMNTEAFF	TRBV11-2	TRBJ1-1
CASSFQRELVEQFF	TRBV7-9	TRBJ2-1
CAISAETGQYEQYF	TRBV10-3	TRBJ2-7